The entry that follows covers one T cell receptor beta chain sequence. Its antigen is unknown. A junction boundary mismatches the germline segment, possibly from a read error. TCR libraries were built from about 500 ng of total RNA by linear amplification. TCRdb passed the reads through MiXCR, listing each CDR3 protein once. The table includes about 180,000 distinct CDR3 sequences, about 70% detected once. Germline-derived CDR1 and CDR2 are SGHDT and YYEEEE. The CDR3 has 13 amino acids. The record originates from a study of healthy donors' naive CD4 and CD8 T cells. Background on the study: Donors, half of them female, were 20-25, 40-50 or 60-70 years old. Whole-study findings and limits: Reportedly, most V and J gene segments showed naive CD4+ versus CD8+ bias.

The clonotype comes from a pool of human donors in good health; the sample pools cells from several healthy donors. The chain is built from TRBV5-6 and TRBJ2-5; D gene unclear. The sample was naive CD4+ and CD8+ T cells sorted from blood, pooled from several donors. CDR3 nucleotides: TGTGCCAGCAGCTTCACATTCCAAGAGACCCAGCACTTC. It codes for CASSFTFQETQHF.